The sequence of this T cell receptor beta chain was determined in a study of T cell responses to AZD1222 COVID-19 vaccine. Findings of the study overall: The donor group comprised mostly white British people and more females; the analysis possibly underestimated clonal diversity. Targeting of unmutated variant regions was reportedly seen in nearly half of spike-specific TCRs. Repertoire sampling happened only post peak T cell response.

Germline CDR1 reads SNHLY; CDR2 reads FYNNEI. The CDR3 runs 10 residues. Worth noting for this clone: The antigen is not known. The junction departs from germline at one end; a sequencing error may be responsible.

Pooling of second doses given at about 4 or about 12 weeks was done. Clones were sequenced by immunoSEQ multiplex PCR, and TCRdb holds only the in-frame ones, with some missing. Here the sample spans 150,000 or so clones, around 90% being singletons. The V and J genes are TRBV2 and TRBJ2-7; D is ambiguous. This clonotype was obtained from an adult who received the AZD1222 COVID-19 vaccine. The sample was peripheral blood, taken 28 days after the second AZD1222 dose. In nucleotides, the CDR3 is TGTGCCAGCAGTGACAGGTTAATCTTTTTC. Its translation: CASSDRLIFF.